This T cell receptor beta chain was captured in a study of response to subunit inactivated influenza vaccine. Study-level results: Authors suggested that a seasonal influenza vaccination recruits few new T cells each time.

Using its own MiXCR run on the RT-PCR reads, TCRdb lists one record per CDR3 protein. Here the sample spans 500,000 to 550,000 distinct CDR3 sequences, 7.2% being singletons. The CDR3 covers 15 residues. V dropped 2 bases and J dropped 5 bases, with 15 bases sitting between them. The germline V gene encodes CDR1 SGHDN and CDR2 FVKESK. With regard to this clonotype: Its antigen is unknown.

This chain links TRBV14 with TRBJ1-1; a weak D match, TRBD1 (5 bases). This clonotype originated in a man aged 50 to 75 who received an inactivated influenza vaccine. The sequencing used PBMCs from blood, collected around 25 months after vaccination. The CDR3 bases are TGTGCCAGCAGCCAACTTGGGGTTTACAGGACTGAAGCTTTCTTT. Its protein product is CASSQLGVYRTEAFF.